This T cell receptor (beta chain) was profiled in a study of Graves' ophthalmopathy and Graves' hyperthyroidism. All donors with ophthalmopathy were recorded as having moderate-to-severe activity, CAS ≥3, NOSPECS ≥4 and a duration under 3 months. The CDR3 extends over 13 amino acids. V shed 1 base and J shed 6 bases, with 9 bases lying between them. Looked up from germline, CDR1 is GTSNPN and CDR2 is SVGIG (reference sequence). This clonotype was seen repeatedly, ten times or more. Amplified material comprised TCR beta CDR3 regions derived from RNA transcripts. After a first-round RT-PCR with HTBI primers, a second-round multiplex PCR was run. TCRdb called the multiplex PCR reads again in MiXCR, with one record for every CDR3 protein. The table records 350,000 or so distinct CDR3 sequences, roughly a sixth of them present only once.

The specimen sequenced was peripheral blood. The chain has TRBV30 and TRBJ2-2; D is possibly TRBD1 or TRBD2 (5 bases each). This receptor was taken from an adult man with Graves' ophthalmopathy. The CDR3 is CAWSGDAAGELFF. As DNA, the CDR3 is TGTGCCTGGAGTGGGGACGCCGCCGGGGAGCTGTTTTTT.